This T cell receptor beta chain was profiled in a study of T cell repertoires in cytomegalovirus infection. Study-wide findings and caveats: Dominating the ex vivo response were TCR beta clonotypes that were CMV-specific and HLA-C-restricted.

TCRdb ran MiXCR on the reads and lists one entry per CDR3 protein. The data contain nearly 650,000 distinct CDR3 sequences, roughly 26% of them seen just once; the ten biggest clones take up approximately 8%. In the case of this clonotype: The antigen is undetermined.

V lost 6 bases and J lost 6, with 25 bases in between. Germline assignment: CDR1 MNHEY and CDR2 SVGEGT. The CDR3 length is 17 residues. The rearrangement uses TRBV6-2 or TRBV6-3 and TRBJ2-3, with D perhaps given as TRBD1 or TRBD2 (5 bases each). This TCR derives from a human donor in good health (CMV status not recorded). Some clones in this sample may be carry-over from other donors' samples. The source material was CD8+ T cells from PBMCs. Here the CDR3 reads CASSHEGTLLVLDTQYF. The CDR3 DNA follows: TGTGCCAGCAGCCACGAGGGGACCCTCCTGGTCCTTGATACGCAGTATTTT.